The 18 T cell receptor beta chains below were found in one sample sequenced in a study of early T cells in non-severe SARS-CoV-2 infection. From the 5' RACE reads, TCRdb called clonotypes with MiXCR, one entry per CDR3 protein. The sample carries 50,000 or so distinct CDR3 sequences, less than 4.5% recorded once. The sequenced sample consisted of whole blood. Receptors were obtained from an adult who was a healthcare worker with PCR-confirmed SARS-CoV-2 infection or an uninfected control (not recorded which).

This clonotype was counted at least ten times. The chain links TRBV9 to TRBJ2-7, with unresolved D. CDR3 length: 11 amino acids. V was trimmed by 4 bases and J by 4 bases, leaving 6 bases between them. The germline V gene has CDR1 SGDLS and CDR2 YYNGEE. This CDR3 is CASSHQYEQYF. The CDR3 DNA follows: TGTGCCAGCAGCCACCAGTACGAGCAGTACTTC.

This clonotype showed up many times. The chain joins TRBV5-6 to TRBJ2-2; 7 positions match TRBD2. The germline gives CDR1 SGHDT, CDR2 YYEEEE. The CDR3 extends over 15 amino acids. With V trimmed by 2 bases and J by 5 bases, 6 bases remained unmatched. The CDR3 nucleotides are TGTGCCAGCAGCTTAGGACTAGAAGGTACCGGGGAGCTGTTTTTT. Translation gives CASSLGLEGTGELFF.

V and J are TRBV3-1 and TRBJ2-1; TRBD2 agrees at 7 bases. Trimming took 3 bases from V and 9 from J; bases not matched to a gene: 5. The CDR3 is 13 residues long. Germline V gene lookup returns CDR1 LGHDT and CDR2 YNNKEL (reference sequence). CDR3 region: CASSHTSEVEQFF. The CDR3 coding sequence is TGTGCCAGCAGCCACACTAGCGAGGTTGAGCAGTTCTTC.

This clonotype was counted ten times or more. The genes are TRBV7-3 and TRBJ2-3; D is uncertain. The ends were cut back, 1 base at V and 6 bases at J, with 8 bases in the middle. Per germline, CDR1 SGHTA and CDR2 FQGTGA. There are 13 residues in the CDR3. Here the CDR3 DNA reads TGTGCCAGCAGCTTAAACTACGGGGATACGCAGTATTTT. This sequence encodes CASSLNYGDTQYF.

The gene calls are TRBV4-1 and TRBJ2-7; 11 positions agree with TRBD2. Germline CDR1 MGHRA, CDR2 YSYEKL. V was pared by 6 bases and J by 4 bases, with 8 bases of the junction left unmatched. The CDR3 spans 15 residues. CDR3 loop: CASSPRLAGIYEQYF. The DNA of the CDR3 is TGCGCCAGCAGTCCCAGACTAGCGGGGATATACGAGCAGTACTTC.

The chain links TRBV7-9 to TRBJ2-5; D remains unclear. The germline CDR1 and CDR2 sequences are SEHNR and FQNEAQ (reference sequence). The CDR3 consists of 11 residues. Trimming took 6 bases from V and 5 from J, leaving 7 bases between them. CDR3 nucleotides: TGTGCCAGCAGTTTCACGGAGACCCAGTACTTC. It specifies CASSFTETQYF. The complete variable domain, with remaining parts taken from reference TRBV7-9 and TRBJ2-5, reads DTGVSQNPRHKITKRGQNVTFRCDPISEHNRLYWYRQTLGQGPEFLTYFQNEAQLEKSRLLSDRFSAERPKGSFSTLEIQRTEQGDSAMYLCASSFTETQYFGPGTRLLVL.

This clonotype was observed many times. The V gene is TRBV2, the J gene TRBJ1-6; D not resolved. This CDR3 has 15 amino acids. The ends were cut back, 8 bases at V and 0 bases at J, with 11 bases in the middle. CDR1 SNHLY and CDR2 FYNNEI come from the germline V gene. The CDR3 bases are TGTGCCAGCTTGGCAGACCGCTCCTATAATTCACCCCTCCACTTT. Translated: CASLADRSYNSPLHF.

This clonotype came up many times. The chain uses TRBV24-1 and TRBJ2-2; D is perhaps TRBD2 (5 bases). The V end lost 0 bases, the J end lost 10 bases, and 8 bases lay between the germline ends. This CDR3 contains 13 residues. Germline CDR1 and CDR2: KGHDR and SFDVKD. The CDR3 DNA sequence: TGTGCCACCAGTGATTTGCTGAGGGAGGAGCTGTTTTTT. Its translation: CATSDLLREELFF.

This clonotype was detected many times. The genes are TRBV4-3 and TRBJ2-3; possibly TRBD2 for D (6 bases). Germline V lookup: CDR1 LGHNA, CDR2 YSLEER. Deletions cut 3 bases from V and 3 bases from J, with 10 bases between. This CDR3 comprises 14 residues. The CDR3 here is CASSQQRVTDTQYF. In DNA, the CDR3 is TGCGCCAGCAGCCAGCAGCGGGTTACAGATACGCAGTATTTT.

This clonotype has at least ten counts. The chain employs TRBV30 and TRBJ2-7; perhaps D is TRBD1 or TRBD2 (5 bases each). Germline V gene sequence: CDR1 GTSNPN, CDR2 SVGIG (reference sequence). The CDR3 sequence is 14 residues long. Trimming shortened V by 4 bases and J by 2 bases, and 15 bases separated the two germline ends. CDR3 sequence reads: CAWTTGLTPYEQYF. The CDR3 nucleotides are TGTGCCTGGACCACGGGGCTAACGCCCTACGAGCAGTACTTC.

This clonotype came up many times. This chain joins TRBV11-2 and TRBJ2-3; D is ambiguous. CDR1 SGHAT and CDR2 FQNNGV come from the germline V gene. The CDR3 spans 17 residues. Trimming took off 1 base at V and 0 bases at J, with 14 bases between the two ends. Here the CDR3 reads CASSLGILASSTDTQYF. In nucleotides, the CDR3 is TGTGCCAGCAGCTTAGGAATCTTGGCTAGTAGCACAGATACGCAGTATTTT.

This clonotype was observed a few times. CDR3 region: CASSFNWGPGEQYF. The DNA for the CDR3 is TGTGCCAGCAGCTTTAATTGGGGCCCGGGGGAGCAGTACTTC. The chain has TRBV5-5 and TRBJ2-7; TRBD1 or TRBD2 may be the D gene (5 bases each). Trimming pared 2 bases from V and 7 bases from J, leaving 16 bases between. The CDR3 is 14 amino acids. CDR1 is SGHKS, CDR2 YYEKEE, per germline (reference sequence).

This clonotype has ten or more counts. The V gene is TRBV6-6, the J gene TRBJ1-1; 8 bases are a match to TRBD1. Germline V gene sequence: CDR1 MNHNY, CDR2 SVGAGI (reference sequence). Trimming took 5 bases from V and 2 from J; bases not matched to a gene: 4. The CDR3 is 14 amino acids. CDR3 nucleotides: TGTGCCAGCAGTAGGACAGGGCCTAACACTGAAGCTTTCTTT. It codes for CASSRTGPNTEAFF.

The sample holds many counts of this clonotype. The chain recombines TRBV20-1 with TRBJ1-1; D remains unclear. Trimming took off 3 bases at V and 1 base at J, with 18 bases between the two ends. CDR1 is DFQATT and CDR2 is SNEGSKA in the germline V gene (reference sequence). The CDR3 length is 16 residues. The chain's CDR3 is CSASVPSPLSNTEAFF. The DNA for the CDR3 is TGCAGTGCTAGTGTCCCCTCACCCTTATCGAACACTGAAGCTTTCTTT.

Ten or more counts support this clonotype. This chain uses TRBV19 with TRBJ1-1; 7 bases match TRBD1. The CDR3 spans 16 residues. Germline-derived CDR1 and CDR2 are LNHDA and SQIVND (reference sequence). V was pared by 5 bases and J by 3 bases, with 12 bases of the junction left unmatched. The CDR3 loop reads CASSEQGLIGYTEAFF. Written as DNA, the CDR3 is TGTGCCAGTAGTGAACAGGGGCTGATTGGGTACACTGAAGCTTTCTTT.

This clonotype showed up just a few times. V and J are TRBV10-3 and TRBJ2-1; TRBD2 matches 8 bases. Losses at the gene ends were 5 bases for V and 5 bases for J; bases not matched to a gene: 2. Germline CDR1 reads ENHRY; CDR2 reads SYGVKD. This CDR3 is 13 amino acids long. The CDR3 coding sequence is TGTGCCATCAGTTTAGCGGGGAACAATGAGCAGTTCTTC. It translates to CAISLAGNNEQFF.

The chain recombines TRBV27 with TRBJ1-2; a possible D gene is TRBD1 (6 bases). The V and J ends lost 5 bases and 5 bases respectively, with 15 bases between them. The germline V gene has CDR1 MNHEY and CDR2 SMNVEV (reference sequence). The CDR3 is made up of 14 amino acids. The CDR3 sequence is CASSRTAFPYGYTF. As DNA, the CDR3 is TGTGCCAGCAGTAGGACAGCTTTTCCTTATGGCTACACCTTC.

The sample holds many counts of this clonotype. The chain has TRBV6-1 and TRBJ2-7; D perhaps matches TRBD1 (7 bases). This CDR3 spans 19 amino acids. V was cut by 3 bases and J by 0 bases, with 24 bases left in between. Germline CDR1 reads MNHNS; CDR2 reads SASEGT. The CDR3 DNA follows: TGTGCCAGCAGTGACGGAGGGACAGCAAGATACAAGAGCTCCTACGAGCAGTACTTC. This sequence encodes CASSDGGTARYKSSYEQYF.